By sample fraction, the clone carrying this TCR beta chain is medium-sized. Donors had localized lung adenocarcinoma, a non-small cell lung cancer. The data stem from a study of CD4 and CD8 cells across lung adenocarcinoma regions. Trimming removed 1 base from V and 8 bases from J; junction bases left unmatched: 5. There are 16 residues in the CDR3. Per the germline V gene, CDR1 is SGHTA and CDR2 is FQGNSA. TCRdb re-derived calls from the PCR reads in MiXCR, one entry per CDR3 protein. This table holds 7,500 to 8,500 distinct CDR3 sequences, roughly 52% found once. Sequencing was done on a sample of CD8+ T cells from the center of a lung tumor. This clonotype originated in a female donor with lung adenocarcinoma. The CD4 and CD8 labels of this study may be unreliable. V is TRBV7-2 and J is TRBJ1-6; 10 nucleotides align to TRBD1. The CDR3 reads CASSLGGGQGYSPLHF. The CDR3 region has the DNA TGTGCCAGCAGCTTAGGGGGGGGACAGGGGTATTCACCCCTCCACTTT.